This TCR beta chain was found in a study of shared T cell receptors in the human thymus. This table comes from immunoSEQ multiplex PCR, and its TCRdb copy is limited to in-frame clones, with some not included. Here the sample spans 720,000 or so clones, 70% to 90% being singletons. Trimming shortened V by 4 bases and J by 8 bases, and 26 bases separated the two germline ends. The germline CDR1 and CDR2 sequences are SGHDN and FVKESK. The CDR3 runs to 18 residues. In addition, the sample was reused for a study of human thymus T cells. That publication notes: Corrective cardiac operations yielded the resected thymus tissue. A high degree of thymic repertoire overlap among unrelated individuals was reported in related research.

Sequenced input: thymocytes. This clonotype was sampled from a girl less than two years old with a congenital heart defect. This chain joins TRBV14 and TRBJ2-2; possible D gene TRBD2, 6 bases. CDR3 sequence: CASSPNGTRGIPPGELFF. The CDR3, as DNA: TGTGCCAGCAGCCCAAATGGGACTCGGGGGATCCCTCCAGGGGAGCTGTTTTTT. Using reference TRBV14 and TRBJ2-2 for the parts outside the CDR3, the full variable domain is EAGVTQFPSHSVIEKGQTVTLRCDPISGHDNLYWYRRVMGKEIKFLLHFVKESKQDESGMPNNRFLAERTGGTYSTLKVQPAELEDSGVYFCASSPNGTRGIPPGELFFGEGSRLTVL.